These T cell receptor beta chains were read from a single sample in a study of T cell responses to AZD1222 COVID-19 vaccine. TCRdb's copy holds only in-frame clones and misses some; the assay was immunoSEQ multiplex PCR. Of 72,000 or so clones in the sample, approximately 81% were seen once. Sample: peripheral blood, taken on day 0 of AZD1222 vaccination. Every receptor here comes from an adult in good health. The CDR3 runs from the conserved cysteine through the conserved F or W. The D gene is left open where the match is weak. Expanded clones are given a class, and other clones once, few, many or no size at all.

J gene | V gene | clone size | CDR3 length | D gene | CDR3 protein | CDR3 DNA
TRBJ2-7 | TRBV6-5 | once | 15 | TRBD2 | CASRPTSGGFYEQYF | TGTGCCAGCAGGCCTACTAGCGGGGGCTTCTACGAGCAGTACTTC
TRBJ1-3 | TRBV5-1 | . | 14 | . | CASRRRGTGNTIYF | TGCGCCAGCAGGAGGCGGGGGACTGGAAACACCATATATTTT
TRBJ2-7 | TRBV9 | . | 14 | . | CASSVGVINHEQYF | TGTGCCAGCAGCGTAGGTGTCATCAACCACGAGCAGTACTTC
TRBJ1-2 | TRBV11-2 | . | 13 | . | CASSLEGDYGYTF | TGTGCCAGCAGCTTAGAGGGTGACTATGGCTACACCTTC
TRBJ1-1 | TRBV27 | . | 15 | . | CASSFNPQGRTEAFF | TGTGCCAGCAGTTTCAATCCCCAGGGTCGGACTGAAGCTTTCTTT
TRBJ1-4 | TRBV29-1 | . | 12 | TRBD1 | CSAGTEGEKLFF | TGCAGTGCCGGGACAGAGGGGGAAAAACTGTTTTTT
TRBJ1-5 | TRBV9 | . | 13 | . | CASSGRTVGPQHF | TGTGCCAGCAGCGGGCGGACAGTAGGGCCCCAGCATTTT
TRBJ1-1 | TRBV11-3 | . | 13 | . | CASSLGGNTEAFF | TGTGCCAGCAGCTTAGGGGGGAACACTGAAGCTTTCTTT
TRBJ2-2 | TRBV10-3 | . | 15 | . | CAIPTENSEGGELFF | TGTGCCATACCAACCGAAAATAGCGAAGGCGGGGAGCTGTTTTTT
TRBJ2-6 | TRBV29-1 | . | 14 | . | CSVEEVGGANVLTF | TGCAGCGTTGAAGAGGTTGGTGGGGCCAACGTCCTGACTTTC
TRBJ2-2 | TRBV29-1 | . | 12 | . | CSVEEQPGELFF | TGCAGCGTTGAAGAACAGCCCGGGGAGCTGTTTTTT
TRBJ1-2 | TRBV5-1 | once | 16 | TRBD1 | CASSPTPGQQNYGYTF | TGCGCCAGCAGCCCAACCCCGGGACAGCAAAACTATGGCTACACCTTC
TRBJ2-6 | TRBV20-1 | . | 15 | . | CSASSGDSGANVLTF | TGCAGTGCTAGTTCGGGGGACTCTGGGGCCAACGTCCTGACTTTC
TRBJ1-6 | TRBV6-4 | few | 13 | . | CASGQEENSPLHF | TGTGCCAGCGGGCAGGAGGAAAATTCACCCCTCCACTTT
TRBJ2-1 | TRBV7-6 | . | 16 | . | CASSRRGQGILNEQFF | TGTGCCAGCAGCCGCCGGGGGCAGGGAATATTGAATGAGCAGTTCTTC
TRBJ1-2 | TRBV5-5 | . | 13 | TRBD1 | CASSPGTGDGYTF | TGTGCCAGCAGCCCGGGGACAGGGGATGGCTACACCTTC
TRBJ1-5 | TRBV15 | . | 17 | TRBD1 | CATSRVGGTGEDQPQHF | TGTGCCACCAGCAGAGTAGGAGGAACAGGGGAAGATCAGCCCCAGCATTTT
TRBJ2-5 | TRBV6-6 | few | 15 | TRBD2 | CASTQTSATQETQYF | TGTGCCAGCACCCAGACTAGCGCGACCCAAGAGACCCAGTACTTC
TRBJ1-1 | TRBV3-1/TRBV3-2 | . | 17 | . | CASSQEGPSFKWAEAFF | TGTGCCAGCAGCCAAGAAGGACCGTCCTTCAAGTGGGCTGAAGCTTTCTTT
TRBJ1-6 | TRBV11-3 | . | 16 | TRBD1 | CASSPGQGSYNSPLHF | TGTGCCAGCAGCCCGGGACAGGGCTCCTATAATTCACCCCTCCACTTT
TRBJ1-5 | TRBV19 | . | 15 | TRBD1 | CASKVFRGQNQPQHF | TGTGCCAGTAAGGTATTTAGGGGACAGAATCAGCCCCAGCATTTT
TRBJ2-7 | TRBV3-1/TRBV3-2 | once | 15 | . | CASSQQPGTASEQYF | TGTGCCAGCAGCCAGCAACCCGGGACCGCCAGCGAGCAGTACTTC
TRBJ1-3 | TRBV18 | once | 15 | . | CASSPPNRSGNTIYF | TGTGCCAGCTCACCACCCAATCGCTCTGGAAACACCATATATTTT
TRBJ2-7 | TRBV27 | few | 16 | TRBD1 | CASSLGGQGQSYEQYF | TGTGCCAGCAGTTTAGGGGGACAGGGCCAATCCTACGAGCAGTACTTC
TRBJ1-5 | TRBV7-8 | . | 18 | . | CASSPDREGLWSNQPQHF | TGTGCCAGCAGCCCCGACCGGGAGGGGCTTTGGAGCAATCAGCCCCAGCATTTT
TRBJ2-2 | TRBV5-4 | . | 15 | . | CASSLATMNTGELFF | TGTGCCAGCAGCTTGGCGACAATGAACACCGGGGAGCTGTTTTTT
TRBJ2-1 | TRBV10-1 | . | 14 | TRBD1 | CASSRRDSRDEQFF | TGCGCCAGCTCGCGCCGGGACAGTAGGGATGAGCAGTTCTTC
TRBJ2-7 | TRBV7-9 | . | 16 | TRBD2 | CASRSGLAGVFDEQYF | TGTGCCAGCAGATCGGGACTAGCGGGAGTCTTCGACGAGCAGTACTTC
TRBJ2-1 | TRBV12-3/TRBV12-4 | . | 13 | . | CASSLSSYNEQFF | TGTGCCAGCAGTTTAAGCAGTTACAATGAGCAGTTCTTC
TRBJ1-2 | TRBV4-2 | . | 13 | . | CASSQERAYGYTF | TGTGCCAGCAGCCAAGAGAGGGCGTATGGCTACACCTTC
TRBJ1-6 | TRBV27 | . | 13 | . | CASSLGVGSPLHF | TGTGCCAGCAGTCTGGGGGTGGGTTCACCCCTCCACTTT
TRBJ2-7 | TRBV6-1 | once | 13 | . | CASSEFRGYEQYF | TGTGCCAGCAGTGAATTTCGGGGCTACGAGCAGTACTTC
TRBJ1-2 | TRBV25-1 | . | 13 | . | CASSGFGLNGYTF | TGTGCCAGCAGTGGGTTCGGGTTGAACGGCTACACCTTC
TRBJ1-5 | TRBV9 | . | 15 | . | CASSVDSRRNQPQHF | TGTGCCAGCAGTGTCGACAGTAGGCGCAATCAGCCCCAGCATTTT
TRBJ1-2 | TRBV24-1 | . | 13 | . | CATSDHKGGGYTF | TGTGCCACCAGTGATCATAAAGGGGGAGGCTACACCTTC
TRBJ1-6 | TRBV7-9 | . | 14 | TRBD1 | CASSPDRDGSPLHF | TGTGCCAGCAGCCCGGACAGGGACGGTTCACCCCTCCACTTT
TRBJ1-2 | TRBV27 | . | 14 | TRBD1 | CASSRTGSNYGYTF | TGTGCCAGCAGTCGGACAGGGTCTAACTATGGCTACACCTTC
TRBJ1-1 | TRBV12-3/TRBV12-4 | few | 13 | . | CASRPGQNTEAFF | TGTGCCAGCAGGCCGGGACAGAACACTGAAGCTTTCTTT
TRBJ1-1 | TRBV6-5 | few | 14 | TRBD1 | CASRLTTGGTEAFF | TGTGCCAGCAGACTTACCACAGGGGGAACTGAAGCTTTCTTT
TRBJ2-5 | TRBV11-2 | . | 14 | . | CASSLEPGGSLLYF | TGTGCCAGCAGCTTAGAACCCGGGGGCAGTTTGTTGTACTTC
TRBJ1-2 | TRBV7-2 | . | 14 | TRBD1 | CASSLETGTYGYTF | TGTGCCAGCAGCTTAGAGACAGGGACCTATGGCTACACCTTC
TRBJ1-5 | TRBV2 | once | 11 | . | CASRLTGPQHF | TGTGCCAGCAGGCTGACAGGGCCCCAGCATTTT
TRBJ1-5 | TRBV12-3/TRBV12-4 | . | 13 | . | CASSLVKDQPQHF | TGTGCCAGCAGTTTAGTCAAGGATCAGCCCCAGCATTTT
TRBJ1-2 | TRBV5-1 | . | 14 | TRBD1 | CASRTASQGNGYTF | TGCGCCAGCAGGACCGCCTCACAGGGGAATGGCTACACCTTC
TRBJ2-7 | TRBV6-5 | . | 13 | . | CASSLFRGYEQYF | TGTGCCAGCAGCTTATTCAGGGGCTACGAGCAGTACTTC